A single sample is the source of the 14 T cell receptor beta chains below, sequenced in a study of T-cell memory formation after mild COVID-19. TCRdb independently ran MiXCR on the 5' RACE reads; one entry per CDR3 protein. The sample has just over 1,500 distinct CDR3 sequences, roughly 60% seen once. The sequenced sample was PBMCs or a T cell subset sorted from them (not recorded which). These receptors originate from an adult who had mild COVID-19 (a few samples of this study predate the infection). Cell type and time point are not known.

This clonotype was observed a single time. V is TRBV7-2 and J is TRBJ2-3; 8 nucleotides align to TRBD1. This CDR3 comprises 15 residues. With V trimmed by 5 bases and J by 5 bases, 9 bases remained unmatched. Per germline, CDR1 SGHTA and CDR2 FQGNSA. The CDR3 is CASSGNRGFGDTQYF. The CDR3 nucleotides are TGTGCCAGCAGCGGAAACAGGGGGTTCGGAGATACGCAGTATTTT.

This clonotype counts as medium-sized (0.01 to 0.1%). The chain couples TRBV14 to TRBJ1-2; D gene ambiguous. Trimming pared 5 bases from V and 13 bases from J, leaving 20 bases between. The CDR3 covers 13 residues. Per germline, CDR1 SGHDN and CDR2 FVKESK. The CDR3 region is CASSYIPGPGSTF. In nucleotides, the CDR3 is TGTGCCAGCAGCTACATTCCGGGCCCCGGGTCCACCTTC.

This chain connects TRBV5-1 to TRBJ2-7; D might be TRBD1 or TRBD2, each matching 5 bases. The V end lost 4 bases, the J end lost 7 bases, and 21 bases lay between the germline ends. Germline CDR1 SGHRS, CDR2 YFSETQ. This CDR3 contains 15 residues. CDR3 DNA sequence: TGCGCCAGCAGCCCCTCCTCCAGGGCCGAGGGAGAGCAGTACTTC. Translating it yields CASSPSSRAEGEQYF.

In this sample, this clonotype is medium-sized. The chain is built from TRBV29-1 and TRBJ2-2; 11 bases line up with TRBD2. Trimming cost V 6 bases and J 0 bases; bases outside gene matches: 3. Germline lookup yields CDR1 SQVTM and CDR2 ANQGSEA. This CDR3 has 15 amino acids. The CDR3 region is CSVAGLAANTGELFF. CDR3 sequence (DNA): TGCAGCGTGGCGGGACTAGCGGCGAACACCGGGGAGCTGTTTTTT.

By share, this clonotype ranks as large. The J gene is TRBJ2-2, the V gene TRBV5-4; 7 positions match TRBD2. Germline loops: CDR1 SGHNT, CDR2 YYREEE (reference sequence). Trimming cost V 4 bases and J 0 bases; bases outside gene matches: 6. The CDR3 spans 16 residues. The CDR3 protein is CASSTRTRANTGELFF. CDR3 nucleotide sequence: TGTGCCAGCAGCACGAGGACTAGGGCGAACACCGGGGAGCTGTTTTTT.

The chain combines TRBV30 with TRBJ2-7; D possibly corresponds to TRBD2 (6 bases). There are 11 residues in the CDR3. The V gene's germline CDR1 is GTSNPN and CDR2 SVGIG (reference sequence). V gave up 5 bases and J gave up 9 bases, with 14 bases separating them. As DNA, the CDR3 is TGTGCCTGGGGAGGGCTGGAGGTGCAGTACTTC. Translation gives CAWGGLEVQYF.

This clonotype is termed large. The DNA for the CDR3 is TGTGCCAGCAGCGCTGGGGGCAGTCAGCCCCAGCATTTT. Amino acids: CASSAGGSQPQHF. The chain combines TRBV13 with TRBJ1-5, with D tentatively TRBD1 (6 bases). This CDR3 region has 13 residues. V was trimmed by 5 bases and J by 6 bases, leaving 11 bases between them. CDR1 is PRHDT and CDR2 is FYEKMQ in the germline V gene (reference sequence).

CDR3: CASSLVVRGPTGELFF. Written as DNA, the CDR3 is TGCGCCAGCAGCTTGGTGGTCAGGGGGCCCACCGGGGAGCTGTTTTTT. This chain connects TRBV5-1 to TRBJ2-2; 8 bases map to TRBD1. CDR3 length: 16 amino acids. Germline trimming cut 0 bases from V and 4 bases from J; bases unmatched to any gene: 5. The V gene's germline CDR1 is SGHRS and CDR2 YFSETQ.

This clonotype qualifies as medium-sized. V gene TRBV7-6 combines with J gene TRBJ1-3; D is uncertain. The CDR3 covers 20 residues. Deletions cut 5 bases from V and 0 bases from J, with 26 bases between. The germline gives CDR1 SGHVS, CDR2 FNYEAQ. The CDR3 loop reads CASSDNSIYPDHSSGNTIYF. CDR3 nucleotides: TGTGCCAGCAGCGATAATTCGATCTACCCAGATCATAGCTCTGGAAACACCATATATTTT.

This clonotype is judged large. The chain is built from TRBV30 and TRBJ1-1, with TRBD1 identical over 9 bases. Germline CDR1 reads GTSNPN; CDR2 reads SVGIG (reference sequence). This CDR3 region has 13 residues. J was trimmed by 6 bases and V by 2 bases; bases with no gene match: 4. CDR3 loop: CAWSTRTGAEAFF. CDR3 sequence (DNA): TGTGCCTGGAGTACCCGGACAGGGGCTGAAGCTTTCTTT.

This chain connects TRBV24-1 to TRBJ2-1; 7 nucleotides match TRBD2. Germline V gives CDR1 KGHDR, CDR2 SFDVKD. The CDR3 is 16 residues long. Unmatched junction bases numbered 14, after V lost 4 bases and J lost 9 bases. The CDR3 sequence is CATSEPLAETRREQFF. For the CDR3, the DNA is TGTGCCACCAGTGAACCCCTAGCGGAAACCCGGCGTGAGCAGTTCTTC.

As to this clonotype: The germline gene is not matched at one end of the junction; a read error may be the cause. J is TRBJ2-3 and V is TRBV7-3, with TRBD2 matching 8 bases. The germline gives CDR1 SGHTA, CDR2 FQGTGA. This CDR3 spans 14 amino acids. The CDR3, as DNA: TGTGTCAGCAGCCAAGCGGGGGGCACAGATACGCAGTATTTT. This encodes CVSSQAGGTDTQYF. Supplemented by reference TRBV7-3 and TRBJ2-3, the full variable domain reads GAGVSQTPSNKVTEKGKYVELRCDPISGHTALYWYRQSLGQGPEFLIYFQGTGAADDSGLPNDRFFAVRPEGSVSTLKIQRTERGDSAVYLCVSSQAGGTDTQYFGPGTRLTVL.

This clonotype qualifies as large. The chain has TRBV29-1 and TRBJ2-7; no clear D gene. This CDR3 spans 14 amino acids. Germline V lookup: CDR1 SQVTM, CDR2 ANQGSEA. Trimming shortened V by 4 bases and J by 0 bases, and 13 bases separated the two germline ends. The CDR3 DNA reads TGCAGCGTTGCATTCTACGGACCCTCCTACGAGCAGTACTTC. Amino acid sequence: CSVAFYGPSYEQYF.

The chain carries TRBV12-3 or TRBV12-4 and TRBJ1-1, with D perhaps TRBD1 (5 bases). The CDR3 length is 15 residues. The V end was cut by 2 bases, the J end by 0 bases, with 10 bases between. For the CDR3, the DNA is TGTGCCAGCAGTTTACAGGGAGGGTTGAACACTGAAGCTTTCTTT. Encoded protein: CASSLQGGLNTEAFF.